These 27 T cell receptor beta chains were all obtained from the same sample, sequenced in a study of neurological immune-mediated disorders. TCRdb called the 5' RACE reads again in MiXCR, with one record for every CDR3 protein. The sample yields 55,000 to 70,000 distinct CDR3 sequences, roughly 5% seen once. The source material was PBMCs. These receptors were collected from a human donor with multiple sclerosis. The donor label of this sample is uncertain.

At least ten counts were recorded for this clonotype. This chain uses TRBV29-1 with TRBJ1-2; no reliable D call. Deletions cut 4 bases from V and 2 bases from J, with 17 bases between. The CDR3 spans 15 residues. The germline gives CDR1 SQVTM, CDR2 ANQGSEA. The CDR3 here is CSVAKRQDPNYGYTF. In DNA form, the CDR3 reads TGCAGCGTTGCCAAACGTCAGGATCCGAACTATGGCTACACCTTC.

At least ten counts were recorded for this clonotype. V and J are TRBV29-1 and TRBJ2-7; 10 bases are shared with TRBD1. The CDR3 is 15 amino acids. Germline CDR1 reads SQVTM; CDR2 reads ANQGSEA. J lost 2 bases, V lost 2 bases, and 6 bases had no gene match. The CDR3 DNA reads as TGCAGCGTTGAATCGGGGGACAGGGGCACCTACGAGCAGTACTTC. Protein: CSVESGDRGTYEQYF.

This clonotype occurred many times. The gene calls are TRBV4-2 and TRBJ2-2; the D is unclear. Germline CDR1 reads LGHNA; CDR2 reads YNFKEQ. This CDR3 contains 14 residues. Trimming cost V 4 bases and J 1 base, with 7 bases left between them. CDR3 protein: CASSPKENTGELFF. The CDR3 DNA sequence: TGTGCCAGCAGCCCCAAGGAGAACACCGGGGAGCTGTTTTTT.

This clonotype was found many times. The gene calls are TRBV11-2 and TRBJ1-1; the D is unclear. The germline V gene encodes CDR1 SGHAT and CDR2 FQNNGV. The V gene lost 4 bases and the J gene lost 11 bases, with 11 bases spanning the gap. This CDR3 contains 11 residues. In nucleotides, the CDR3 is TGTGCCAGCAGCTCCCCCCGGCGCGCTTTCTTT. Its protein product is CASSSPRRAFF. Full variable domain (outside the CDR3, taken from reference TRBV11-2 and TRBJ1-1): EAGVAQSPRYKIIEKRQSVAFWCNPISGHATLYWYQQILGQGPKLLIQFQNNGVVDDSQLPKDRFSAERLKGVDSTLKIQPAKLEDSAVYLCASSSPRRAFFGQGTRLTVV.

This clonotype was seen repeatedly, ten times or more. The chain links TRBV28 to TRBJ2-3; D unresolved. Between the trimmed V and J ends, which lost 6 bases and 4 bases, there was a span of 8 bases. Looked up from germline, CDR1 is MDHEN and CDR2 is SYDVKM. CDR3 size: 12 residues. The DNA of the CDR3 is TGTGCCAGCAGGGCGGACGCAGATACGCAGTATTTT. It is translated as CASRADADTQYF.

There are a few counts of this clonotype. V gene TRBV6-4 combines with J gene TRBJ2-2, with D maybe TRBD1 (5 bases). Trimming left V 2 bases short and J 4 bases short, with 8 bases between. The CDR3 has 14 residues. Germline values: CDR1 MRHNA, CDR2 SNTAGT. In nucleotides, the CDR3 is TGTGCCAGCAGTGACAACAGGTTCACCGGGGAGCTGTTTTTT. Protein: CASSDNRFTGELFF.

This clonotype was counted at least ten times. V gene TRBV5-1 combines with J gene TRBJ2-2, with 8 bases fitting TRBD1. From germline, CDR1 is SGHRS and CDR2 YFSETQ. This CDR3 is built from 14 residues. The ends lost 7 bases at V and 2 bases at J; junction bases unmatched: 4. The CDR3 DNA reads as TGCGCCAGCTCCGACAGGGGTAACACCGGGGAGCTGTTTTTT. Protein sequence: CASSDRGNTGELFF. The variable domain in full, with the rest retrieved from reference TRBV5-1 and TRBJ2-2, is KAGVTQTPRYLIKTRGQQVTLSCSPISGHRSVSWYQQTPGQGLQFLFEYFSETQRNKGNFPGRFSGRQFSNSRSEMNVSTLELGDSALYLCASSDRGNTGELFFGEGSRLTVL.

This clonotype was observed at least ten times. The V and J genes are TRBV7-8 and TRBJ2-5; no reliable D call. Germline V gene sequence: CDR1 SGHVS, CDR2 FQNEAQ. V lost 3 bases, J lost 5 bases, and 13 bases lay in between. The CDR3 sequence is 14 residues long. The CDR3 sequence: CASSFPRFWETQYF. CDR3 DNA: TGTGCCAGCAGCTTCCCCAGATTTTGGGAGACCCAGTACTTC.

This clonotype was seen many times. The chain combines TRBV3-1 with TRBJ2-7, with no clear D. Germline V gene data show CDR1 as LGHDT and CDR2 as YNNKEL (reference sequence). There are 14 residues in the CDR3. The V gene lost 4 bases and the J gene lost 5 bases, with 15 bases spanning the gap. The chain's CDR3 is CASSPYGPGHEQYF. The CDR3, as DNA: TGTGCCAGCAGCCCCTACGGGCCTGGACACGAGCAGTACTTC.

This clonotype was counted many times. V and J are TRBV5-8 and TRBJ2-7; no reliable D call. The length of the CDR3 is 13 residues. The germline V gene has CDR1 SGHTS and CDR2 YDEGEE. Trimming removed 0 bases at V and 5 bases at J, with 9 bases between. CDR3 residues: CASSLGLEDEQYF. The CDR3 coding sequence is TGTGCCAGCAGCTTGGGCCTCGAGGACGAGCAGTACTTC.

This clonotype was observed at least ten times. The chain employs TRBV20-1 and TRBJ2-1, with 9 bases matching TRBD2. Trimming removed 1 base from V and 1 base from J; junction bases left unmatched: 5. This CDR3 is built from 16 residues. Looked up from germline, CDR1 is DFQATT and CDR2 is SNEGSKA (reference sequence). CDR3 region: CSARAGTSRSYNEQFF. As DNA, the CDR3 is TGCAGTGCTAGAGCTGGGACTAGCCGATCCTACAATGAGCAGTTCTTC.

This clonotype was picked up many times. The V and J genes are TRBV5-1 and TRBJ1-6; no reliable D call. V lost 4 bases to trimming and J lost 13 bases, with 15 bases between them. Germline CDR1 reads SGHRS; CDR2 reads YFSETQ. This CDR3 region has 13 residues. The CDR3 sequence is CASSPLVGDPLHF. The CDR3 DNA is TGCGCCAGCAGCCCCCTAGTCGGGGATCCCCTCCACTTT.

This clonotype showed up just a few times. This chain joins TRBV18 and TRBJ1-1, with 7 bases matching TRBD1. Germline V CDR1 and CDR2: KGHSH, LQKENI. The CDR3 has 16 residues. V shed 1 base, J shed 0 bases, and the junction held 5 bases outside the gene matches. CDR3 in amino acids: CASSPRTGQMNTEAFF. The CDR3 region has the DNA TGTGCCAGCTCACCACGAACGGGACAGATGAACACTGAAGCTTTCTTT.

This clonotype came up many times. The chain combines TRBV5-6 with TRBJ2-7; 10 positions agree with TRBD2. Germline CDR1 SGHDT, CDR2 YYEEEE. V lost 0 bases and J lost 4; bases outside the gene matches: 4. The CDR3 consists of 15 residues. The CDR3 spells CASSLGRLAGYEQYF. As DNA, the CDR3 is TGTGCCAGCAGCTTGGGCCGACTAGCGGGTTACGAGCAGTACTTC.

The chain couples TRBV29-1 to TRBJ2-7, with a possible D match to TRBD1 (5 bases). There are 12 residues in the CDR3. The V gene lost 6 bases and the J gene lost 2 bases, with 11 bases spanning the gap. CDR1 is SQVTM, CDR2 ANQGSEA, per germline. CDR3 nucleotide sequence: TGCAGCGTCGACAGTTTTACCTACGAGCAGTACTTC. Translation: CSVDSFTYEQYF.

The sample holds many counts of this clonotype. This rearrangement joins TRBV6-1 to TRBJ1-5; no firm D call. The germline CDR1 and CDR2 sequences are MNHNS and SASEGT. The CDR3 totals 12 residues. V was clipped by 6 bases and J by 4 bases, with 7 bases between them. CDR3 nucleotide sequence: TGTGCCAGCAGGAAAGGAAATCAGCCCCAGCATTTT. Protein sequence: CASRKGNQPQHF.

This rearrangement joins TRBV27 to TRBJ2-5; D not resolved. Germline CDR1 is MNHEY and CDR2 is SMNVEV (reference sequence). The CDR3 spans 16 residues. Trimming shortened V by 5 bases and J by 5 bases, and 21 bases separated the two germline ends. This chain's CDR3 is CASSTRTPRAWETQYF. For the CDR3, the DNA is TGTGCCAGCAGTACCCGTACCCCCCGTGCGTGGGAGACCCAGTACTTC.

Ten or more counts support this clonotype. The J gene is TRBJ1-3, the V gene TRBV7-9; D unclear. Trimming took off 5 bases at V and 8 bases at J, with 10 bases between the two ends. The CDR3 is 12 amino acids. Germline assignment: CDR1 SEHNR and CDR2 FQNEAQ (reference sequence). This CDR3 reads CASSPNGDTIYF. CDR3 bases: TGTGCCAGCAGCCCTAATGGGGACACCATATATTTT.

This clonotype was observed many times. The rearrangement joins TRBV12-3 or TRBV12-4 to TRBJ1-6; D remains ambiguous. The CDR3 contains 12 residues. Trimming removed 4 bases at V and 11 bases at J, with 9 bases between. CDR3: CASSYEYTPLHF. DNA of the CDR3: TGTGCCAGCAGTTACGAGTACACACCCCTCCACTTT.

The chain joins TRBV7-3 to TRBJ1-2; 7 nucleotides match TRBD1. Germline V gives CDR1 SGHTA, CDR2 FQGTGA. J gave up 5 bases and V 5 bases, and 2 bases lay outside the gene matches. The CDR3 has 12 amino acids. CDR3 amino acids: CASSQGDYGYTF. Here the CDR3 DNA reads TGTGCCAGCAGCCAGGGGGATTATGGCTACACCTTC.

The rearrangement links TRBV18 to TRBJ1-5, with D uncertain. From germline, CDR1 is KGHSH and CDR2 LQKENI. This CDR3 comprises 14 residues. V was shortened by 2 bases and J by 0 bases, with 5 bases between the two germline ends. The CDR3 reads CASSPWDSNQPQHF. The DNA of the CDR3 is TGTGCCAGCTCACCATGGGATAGCAATCAGCCCCAGCATTTT.

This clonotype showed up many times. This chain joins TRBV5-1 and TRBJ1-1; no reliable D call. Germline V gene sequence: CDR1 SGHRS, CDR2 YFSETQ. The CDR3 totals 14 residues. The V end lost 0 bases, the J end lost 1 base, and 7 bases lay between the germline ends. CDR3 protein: CASSLDSGNTEAFF. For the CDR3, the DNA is TGCGCCAGCAGCTTGGATAGTGGGAACACTGAAGCTTTCTTT.

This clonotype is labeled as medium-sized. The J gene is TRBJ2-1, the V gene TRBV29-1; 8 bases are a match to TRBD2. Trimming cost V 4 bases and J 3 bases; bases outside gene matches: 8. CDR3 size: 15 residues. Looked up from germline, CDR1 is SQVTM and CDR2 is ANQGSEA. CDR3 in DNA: TGCAGCGTTGTTGGGCGGGGGGTCATCTACAATGAGCAGTTCTTC. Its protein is CSVVGRGVIYNEQFF.

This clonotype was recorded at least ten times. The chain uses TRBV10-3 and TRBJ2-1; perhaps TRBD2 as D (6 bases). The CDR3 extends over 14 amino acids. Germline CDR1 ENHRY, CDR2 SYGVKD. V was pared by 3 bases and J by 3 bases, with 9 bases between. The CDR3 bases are TGTGCCATCAGTGAAAGCGGGTACTACAATGAGCAGTTCTTC. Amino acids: CAISESGYYNEQFF.

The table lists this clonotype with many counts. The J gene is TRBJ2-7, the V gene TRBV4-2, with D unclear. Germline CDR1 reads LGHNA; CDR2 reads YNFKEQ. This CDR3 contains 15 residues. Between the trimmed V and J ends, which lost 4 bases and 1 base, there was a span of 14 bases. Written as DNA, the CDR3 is TGTGCCAGCAGCCCCGTAGTTTCTGAATCCTACGAGCAGTACTTC. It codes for CASSPVVSESYEQYF.

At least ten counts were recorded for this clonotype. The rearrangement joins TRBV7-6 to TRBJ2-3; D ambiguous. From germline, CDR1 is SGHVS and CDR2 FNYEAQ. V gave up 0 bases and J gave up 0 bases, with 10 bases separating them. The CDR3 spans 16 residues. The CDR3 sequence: CASSLASVASTDTQYF. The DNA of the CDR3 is TGTGCCAGCAGCTTAGCCAGCGTCGCTAGCACAGATACGCAGTATTTT.

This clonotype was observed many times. CDR3 DNA sequence: TGTGCCAGCAGCTTACAGACGAGCAATCAGCCCCAGCATTTT. Protein: CASSLQTSNQPQHF. V usage is TRBV12-3 or TRBV12-4 and J usage is TRBJ1-5; the D is unclear. V lost 6 bases and J 1 base, leaving 10 bases between the germline ends. The CDR3 extends over 14 amino acids.